Below, 27 T cell receptor beta chains from the same sample are listed, as sequenced in a study of regulatory T cells in long-lasting Graves disease. Sample time point: newly diagnosed GD, antithyroid drugs for less than 3 months. Researchers made the TCR library from RNA that was extracted from PBMCs. Building of the TCR beta libraries involved iRepertoire HTBI primers and Arm-PCR of CDR3 regions. From the multiplex PCR reads, TCRdb called clonotypes with MiXCR, one entry per CDR3 protein. The sample holds under 450,000 distinct CDR3 sequences; 12% are singletons and the top ten take around 18%. The data were also submitted as part of a second study, on T cells in Graves' hyperthyroidism and ophthalmopathy.

The material sequenced was peripheral blood mononuclear cells (PBMCs), taken at new diagnosis, from a patient treated with antithyroid drugs. These TCRs come from a woman between 18 and 29 years old with Graves disease.

This clonotype was counted only a few times. The V call is TRBV24-1, the J call TRBJ2-7; D is uncertain. CDR1 is KGHDR and CDR2 is SFDVKD in the germline V gene. The CDR3 sequence is 13 residues long. V was trimmed by 9 bases and J by 2 bases, leaving 13 bases between them. CDR3 sequence (DNA): TGTGCCACCCTGATCCGCCTCACCTACGAGCAGTACTTC. It encodes CATLIRLTYEQYF.

This clonotype was picked up many times. A read error may produce the germline difference seen at one junction end. This chain connects TRBV11-2 to TRBJ2-1; no reliable D call. The CDR3 consists of 12 residues. CDR1 is SGHAT and CDR2 is FQNNGV in the germline V gene. Written as DNA, the CDR3 is TGTGCCAGCAGCCTAATTACACGGTCGGCGTCCTTC. Its protein is CASSLITRSASF.

The chain couples TRBV3-1 to TRBJ2-2; D is unclear. The CDR3 spans 14 residues. The V and J ends lost 2 bases and 3 bases respectively, with 7 bases between them. The germline gives CDR1 LGHDT, CDR2 YNNKEL (reference sequence). CDR3 protein: CASSQRADTGELFF. As DNA, the CDR3 is TGTGCCAGCAGCCAAAGAGCCGACACCGGGGAGCTGTTTTTT.

This clonotype was counted many times. The V and J genes are TRBV2 and TRBJ1-1; D not certain. V gave up 3 bases and J gave up 6 bases, with 8 bases separating them. The V gene's germline CDR1 is SNHLY and CDR2 FYNNEI. The CDR3 contains 12 residues. DNA of the CDR3: TGTGCCAGCAGTGAGAATAGAGCTGAAGCTTTCTTT. Translated: CASSENRAEAFF.

At least ten counts were recorded for this clonotype. The V gene is TRBV10-3, the J gene TRBJ2-1, with 8 bases aligning to TRBD2. Germline V gene lookup returns CDR1 ENHRY and CDR2 SYGVKD. This CDR3 has 13 amino acids. V lost 6 bases and J lost 3; bases outside the gene matches: 1. The CDR3: CAISLAGYNEQFF. The CDR3 nucleotides are TGTGCCATCAGCCTAGCGGGCTACAATGAGCAGTTCTTC.

This clonotype has at least ten counts. V is TRBV6-5 and J is TRBJ1-1, with TRBD1 as a possible D gene (5 bases). The CDR3 is made up of 15 amino acids. V lost 2 bases and J lost 5, with 15 bases in between. Germline-derived CDR1 and CDR2 are MNHEY and SVGAGI. The CDR3 region is CASSYEIDSRTEAFF. As DNA, the CDR3 is TGTGCCAGCAGTTACGAGATAGACAGTCGGACTGAAGCTTTCTTT.

This clonotype was counted at least ten times. The chain couples TRBV29-1 to TRBJ1-6, with 7 bases lining up with TRBD1. V lost 6 bases to trimming and J lost 7 bases; unmatched junction nucleotides: 6. This CDR3 region has 13 residues. CDR1 is SQVTM, CDR2 ANQGSEA, per germline. The DNA of the CDR3 is TGCAGCGTACGGGACAGTTGGAATTCACCCCTCCACTTT. It codes for CSVRDSWNSPLHF.

The table lists this clonotype with many counts. This chain's CDR3 is CASHRIPGGNEQFF. In nucleotides, the CDR3 is TGTGCCAGCCACCGCATCCCCGGAGGGAATGAGCAGTTCTTC. This chain connects TRBV12-3 or TRBV12-4 to TRBJ2-1, with TRBD2 as a possible D gene (6 bases). V lost 8 bases, J lost 7 bases, and 18 bases lay in between. The CDR3 runs 14 residues.

This clonotype was counted ten times or more. The chain recombines TRBV2 with TRBJ2-2; no definite D call. Trimming pared 6 bases from V and 6 bases from J, leaving 8 bases between. The CDR3 length is 12 residues. CDR1 is SNHLY and CDR2 is FYNNEI in the germline V gene. The DNA of the CDR3 is TGTGCCAGCAGAGAAAGCCCCGGGGAGCTGTTTTTT. Protein product: CASRESPGELFF.

This clonotype was detected a few times. This chain uses TRBV4-3 with TRBJ1-5; 7 bases line up with TRBD1. The CDR3 covers 14 residues. Germline CDR1 LGHNA, CDR2 YSLEER. The V segment lost 2 bases and the J segment 7 bases; nucleotides outside the gene matches: 5. The DNA for the CDR3 is TGCGCCAGCAGCCAAAGACCCAGGGGGCAGCCCCAGCATTTT. This codes for CASSQRPRGQPQHF.

This clonotype was seen many times. The J gene is TRBJ1-1, the V gene TRBV24-1, with D uncertain. Germline V lookup: CDR1 KGHDR, CDR2 SFDVKD. V lost 1 base and J lost 1, with 9 bases in between. This CDR3 contains 15 residues. DNA of the CDR3: TGTGCCACCAGTGATTTAGCAGCGAGGAACACTGAAGCTTTCTTT. Translation: CATSDLAARNTEAFF.

The V and J genes are TRBV19 and TRBJ1-4, with a possible D match to TRBD1 (6 bases). V lost 8 bases and J lost 5, with 27 bases in between. In germline, CDR1 is LNHDA, CDR2 SQIVND (reference sequence). The CDR3 is 18 amino acids. CDR3 DNA sequence: TGTGCCAGTCGCACCACGGGGGGCGCAAATTGGGCGAATGAAAAACTGTTTTTT. This translates into CASRTTGGANWANEKLFF.

This clonotype was seen ten or more times. The chain employs TRBV29-1 and TRBJ1-1, with 8 bases fitting TRBD1. From germline, CDR1 is SQVTM and CDR2 ANQGSEA. The CDR3 has 13 residues. The ends lost 8 bases at V and 7 bases at J; junction bases unmatched: 12. CDR3 DNA sequence: TGCAGCTTCGCGAGCAGGGGGCAGGGTGAAGCTTTCTTT. It specifies CSFASRGQGEAFF.

The J gene is TRBJ2-3, the V gene TRBV2, with D tentatively TRBD2 (7 bases). The CDR3 is 15 residues long. Germline CDR1 and CDR2: SNHLY and FYNNEI. Trimming pared 9 bases from V and 4 bases from J, leaving 20 bases between. CDR3 protein: CASWVPGGNADTQYF. In DNA, the CDR3 is TGTGCCAGTTGGGTTCCGGGGGGCAACGCAGATACGCAGTATTTT.

Ten or more counts support this clonotype. The chain uses TRBV7-9 and TRBJ2-1; D unresolved. From germline, CDR1 is SEHNR and CDR2 FQNEAQ (reference sequence). V lost 0 bases, J lost 3 bases, and 9 bases lay in between. CDR3 length: 15 amino acids. CDR3 DNA sequence: TGTGCCAGCAGCTTAGCGCTGGCTAGCTACAATGAGCAGTTCTTC. Its translation is CASSLALASYNEQFF.

This clonotype was recorded at least ten times. The rearrangement joins TRBV7-2 to TRBJ1-1; no firm D call. Germline CDR1 SGHTA, CDR2 FQGNSA. CDR3 size: 15 residues. V gave up 11 bases and J gave up 8 bases, with 27 bases separating them. CDR3 sequence (DNA): TGTGCCGCATCCACTAGTCTTATGTCCTTGGGGGAAGCTTTCTTT. Translated, it gives CAASTSLMSLGEAFF.

This clonotype was picked up many times. This sequence joins TRBV5-1 and TRBJ2-1, with TRBD2 matching over 8 bases. V shed 1 base and J 8 bases; nucleotides not matched to a gene: 8. The CDR3 extends over 15 amino acids. Germline assignment: CDR1 SGHRS and CDR2 YFSETQ. CDR3 DNA sequence: TGCGCCAGCAGCTTGCCCCTTCCAGCGGGGGATGAGCAGTTCTTC. Encoded protein: CASSLPLPAGDEQFF. The whole variable domain, remainder taken from reference TRBV5-1 and TRBJ2-1, is KAGVTQTPRYLIKTRGQQVTLSCSPISGHRSVSWYQQTPGQGLQFLFEYFSETQRNKGNFPGRFSGRQFSNSRSEMNVSTLELGDSALYLCASSLPLPAGDEQFFGPGTRLTVL.

This clonotype was recorded many times. The rearrangement uses TRBV6-1 and TRBJ2-1, with TRBD2 as a possible D gene (5 bases). The J call is in doubt because the DNA end fits TRBJ2-5 better. The CDR3 loop spans 14 amino acids. From germline, CDR1 is MNHNS and CDR2 SASEGT. CDR3 loop: CASRESSFRETQYF. Written as DNA, the CDR3 is TGTGCCAGCAGGGAATCTAGCTTCCGTGAGACCCAGTACTTC.

The chain uses TRBV5-4 and TRBJ2-1, with D hard to call. Trimming cost V 2 bases and J 5 bases, with 8 bases left between them. The CDR3 runs to 13 residues. The germline gives CDR1 SGHNT, CDR2 YYREEE (reference sequence). DNA for the CDR3: TGTGCCAGCAGCTTATCTACCGACAATGAGCAGTTCTTC. Protein product: CASSLSTDNEQFF.

The rearrangement uses TRBV19 and TRBJ2-2, with unresolved D. Germline values: CDR1 LNHDA, CDR2 SQIVND (reference sequence). Trimming shortened V by 10 bases and J by 7 bases, and 19 bases separated the two germline ends. The CDR3 has 14 amino acids. The CDR3 loop reads CATTPMPMGGELFF. The CDR3 bases are TGTGCCACCACACCAATGCCGATGGGCGGGGAGCTGTTTTTT. The entire variable domain, with the rest obtained from reference TRBV19 and TRBJ2-2, is as follows: DGGITQSPKYLFRKEGQNVTLSCEQNLNHDAMYWYRQDPGQGLRLIYYSQIVNDFQKGDIAEGYSVSREKKESFPLTVTSAQKNPTAFYLCATTPMPMGGELFFGEGSRLTVL.

This clonotype has ten or more counts. V usage is TRBV27 and J usage is TRBJ2-1; TRBD1 might be the D (5 bases). Trimming took 6 bases from V and 9 from J, leaving 18 bases between them. The germline CDR1 and CDR2 sequences are MNHEY and SMNVEV (reference sequence). The CDR3 sequence is 14 residues long. CDR3 sequence reads: CASSPQDGYGEQFF. The DNA of the CDR3 is TGTGCCAGCAGCCCACAGGACGGGTACGGTGAGCAGTTCTTC.

This clonotype was picked up many times. V gene TRBV11-2 combines with J gene TRBJ2-1; 8 nucleotides agree with TRBD1. The CDR3 totals 15 residues. Per the germline V gene, CDR1 is SGHAT and CDR2 is FQNNGV. V lost 1 base, J lost 5 bases, and 4 bases stayed unmatched. Here the CDR3 DNA reads TGTGCCAGCAGCTTAGGGACAGGGATTAACAATGAGCAGTTCTTC. Translation gives CASSLGTGINNEQFF.

This clonotype has more than one count but fewer than ten. One end of the junction does not line up with germline, which may come from a read error. V usage is TRBV14 and J usage is TRBJ2-3; 10 bases fit TRBD2. This CDR3 contains 13 residues. Germline loops: CDR1 SGHDN, CDR2 FVKESK. This CDR3 is CASSQSSSGSTTF. In nucleotides, the CDR3 is TGTGCCAGCAGCCAATCTTCTAGCGGGAGCACCACATTT.

At least ten counts were recorded for this clonotype. The chain combines TRBV5-1 with TRBJ2-1; D uncertain. V dropped 5 bases and J dropped 7 bases, with 16 bases sitting between them. Germline V gene sequence: CDR1 SGHRS, CDR2 YFSETQ. The CDR3 is 14 amino acids. In nucleotides, the CDR3 is TGCGCCAGCAGGCAGCCTCCGTCTGGGAATGAGCAGTTCTTC. Its translation: CASRQPPSGNEQFF.

V gene TRBV6-2 or TRBV6-3 combines with J gene TRBJ1-2; TRBD1 agrees at 7 bases. The CDR3 length is 14 residues. The ends lost 2 bases at V and 8 bases at J; junction bases unmatched: 8. CDR1 is MNHEY, CDR2 SVGEGT, per germline. The CDR3 DNA reads as TGTGCCAGCAGTTACCTAGGACAGGACCGCGGCTACACCTTC. Amino acid sequence: CASSYLGQDRGYTF.

The chain has TRBV28 and TRBJ2-5, with 8 nucleotides matching TRBD1. V gave up 6 bases and J gave up 5 bases; unmatched junction bases: 8. The CDR3 is 14 amino acids. The germline V gene has CDR1 MDHEN and CDR2 SYDVKM. The chain's CDR3 is CASSTGGSAETQYF. The CDR3 DNA follows: TGTGCCAGCAGCACAGGGGGTTCGGCGGAGACCCAGTACTTC.

This clonotype was observed many times. This chain uses TRBV13 with TRBJ2-7, with TRBD1 matching 9 bases. Per the germline V gene, CDR1 is PRHDT and CDR2 is FYEKMQ (reference sequence). This CDR3 comprises 15 residues. J lost 4 bases, V lost 0 bases, and 4 bases had no gene match. CDR3 in amino acids: CASSLGGQGNYEQYV. The CDR3 DNA follows: TGTGCCAGCAGCTTAGGGGGACAGGGTAATTACGAGCAGTACGTC.